Listed below are T cell receptor beta chains from one sample, sequenced in a study of Graves' ophthalmopathy and Graves' hyperthyroidism. TCRdb re-called the multiplex PCR reads through MiXCR, storing one row per CDR3 protein. The sample yields about 620,000 distinct CDR3 sequences, around a fifth seen once. Sequenced sample: peripheral blood. Every receptor here comes from a woman aged 18-29 years with stable Graves' hyperthyroidism. Some clones in this sample may be carry-over from other donors' samples. Both conserved end residues are part of each CDR3. D genes are given only for firm matches. Size values are once, few and many counts, or a class for expanded clones, and some rows have none.

D: -; V: TRBV10-3; size: many; J: TRBJ2-7; length: 14; CDR3: CAISDGIRAYEQYF; DNA: TGTGCCATCAGTGATGGTATCAGGGCCTACGAGCAGTACTTC
D: -; V: TRBV12-3/TRBV12-4; size: many; J: TRBJ1-1; length: 16; CDR3: CASSLAGVSMNTEAFF; DNA: TGTGCCAGCAGTTTAGCGGGGGTCAGCATGAACACTGAAGCTTTCTTT
D: -; V: TRBV24-1; size: -; J: TRBJ2-7; length: 14; CDR3: CATSDPVKSYEQYF; DNA: TGTGCCACCAGTGACCCCGTGAAGTCCTACGAGCAGTACTTC
D: -; V: TRBV27; size: many; J: TRBJ2-7; length: 15; CDR3: CASSLYGHGTYEQYF; DNA: TGTGCCAGCAGTTTATACGGACATGGAACCTACGAGCAGTACTTC
D: -; V: TRBV12-3/TRBV12-4; size: -; J: TRBJ1-5; length: 16; CDR3: CASSPGDWYSNQPQHF; DNA: TGTGCCAGCAGCCCCGGGGACTGGTATAGCAATCAGCCCCAGCATTTT
D: TRBD2; V: TRBV20-1; size: few; J: TRBJ2-7; length: 14; CDR3: CSARLSGTELEQYF; DNA: TGCAGTGCTAGACTTAGCGGGACGGAGCTCGAGCAGTACTTC
D: -; V: TRBV20-1; size: many; J: TRBJ1-5; length: 13; CDR3: CSARDGPNQPQHF; DNA: TGCAGTGCTAGAGACGGTCCCAATCAGCCCCAGCATTTT
D: TRBD2; V: TRBV6-1; size: many; J: TRBJ2-7; length: 15; CDR3: CASSERGGRTYEQYF; DNA: TGTGCCAGCAGTGAGCGGGGGGGCCGCACCTACGAGCAGTACTTC
D: TRBD2; V: TRBV7-2; size: -; J: TRBJ2-5; length: 16; CDR3: CASSLSTSGGEKTQYF; DNA: TGTGCCAGCAGCTTGTCCACTAGCGGGGGGGAAAAGACGCAGTACTTC
D: -; V: TRBV12-3/TRBV12-4; size: -; J: TRBJ1-5; length: 14; CDR3: CASSLWGVSQPQHF; DNA: TGTGCCAGCAGTTTATGGGGGGTGAGTCAGCCCCAGCATTTT
D: -; V: TRBV19; size: many; J: TRBJ1-5; length: 14; CDR3: CASSINGGNQPQHF; DNA: TGTGCCAGTAGTATCAACGGGGGCAATCAGCCCCAGCATTTT
D: -; V: TRBV6-2/TRBV6-3; size: -; J: TRBJ2-7; length: 11; CDR3: CASSYHRKWYF; DNA: TGTGCCAGCAGTTACCACCGCAAATGGTACTTC
D: -; V: TRBV6-1; size: many; J: TRBJ1-1; length: 13; CDR3: CATGRVRDSEAFF; DNA: TGTGCCACCGGTCGGGTCCGAGACTCTGAAGCTTTCTTT
D: -; V: TRBV11-2; size: many; J: TRBJ2-4; length: 18; CDR3: CASSPPPTGRLAKNIQYF; DNA: TGTGCCAGCAGCCCTCCCCCGACAGGCCGACTAGCCAAAAACATTCAGTACTTC
D: TRBD1; V: TRBV9; size: -; J: TRBJ1-2; length: 15; CDR3: CASSDYRGVMGGYTF; DNA: TGTGCCAGCAGCGACTACAGGGGCGTTATGGGTGGCTACACCTTC
D: -; V: TRBV6-1; size: many; J: TRBJ1-2; length: 14; CDR3: CASKNFGGAYGYTF; DNA: TGTGCCAGCAAGAATTTTGGGGGCGCGTATGGCTACACCTTC
D: -; V: TRBV6-1; size: -; J: TRBJ1-1; length: 14; CDR3: CASTQEYMNTEAFF; DNA: TGTGCCAGCACCCAGGAGTACATGAACACTGAAGCTTTCTTT
D: -; V: TRBV9; size: many; J: TRBJ2-7; length: 11; CDR3: CASSAGYEQYF; DNA: TGTGCCAGCAGCGCGGGCTACGAGCAGTACTTC
D: -; V: TRBV10-3; size: many; J: TRBJ1-1; length: 12; CDR3: CAISEGDAEAFF; DNA: TGTGCCATCAGTGAGGGGGACGCTGAAGCTTTCTTT
D: -; V: TRBV6-1; size: -; J: TRBJ1-1; length: 14; CDR3: CASRADQGVTEAFF; DNA: TGTGCCAGCCGCGCCGATCAGGGCGTCACTGAAGCTTTCTTT
D: -; V: TRBV27; size: many; J: TRBJ1-3; length: 14; CDR3: CASSFVWSGYTIYF; DNA: TGTGCCAGCAGTTTCGTCTGGTCGGGTTACACCATATATTTT
D: -; V: TRBV5-1; size: many; J: TRBJ1-5; length: 17; CDR3: CASSSPRGTEENQPQHF; DNA: TGCGCCAGCAGCTCCCCCCGGGGGACGGAGGAGAATCAGCCCCAGCATTTT
D: TRBD2; V: TRBV11-2; size: many; J: TRBJ2-3; length: 15; CDR3: CASSSLAASTDTQYF; DNA: TGTGCCAGCAGCTCACTAGCGGCTAGCACAGATACGCAGTATTTT
D: -; V: TRBV6-1; size: many; J: TRBJ2-5; length: 15; CDR3: CASSPTLALQETQYF; DNA: TGTGCCAGCAGCCCTACCCTAGCTCTCCAAGAGACCCAGTACTTC
D: -; V: TRBV28; size: many; J: TRBJ2-7; length: 17; CDR3: CASSLAGAGYIRYEQYF; DNA: TGTGCCAGCAGTTTGGCGGGGGCGGGATATATCCGTTACGAGCAGTACTTC
D: -; V: TRBV15; size: many; J: TRBJ1-2; length: 16; CDR3: CATSSGGGAVPYGYIF; DNA: TGTGCCACCAGCTCCGGGGGAGGCGCGGTTCCCTATGGCTACATCTTC
D: -; V: TRBV15; size: many; J: TRBJ1-1; length: 15; CDR3: CATAGALVMNTEAFF; DNA: TGTGCCACCGCAGGGGCTTTGGTCATGAACACTGAAGCTTTCTTT
D: -; V: TRBV12-3/TRBV12-4; size: -; J: TRBJ1-5; length: 15; CDR3: CASSLSAQGNQPQHF; DNA: TGTGCCAGCAGTTTATCGGCGCAGGGTAATCAGCCCCAGCATTTT
D: -; V: TRBV7-2; size: many; J: TRBJ2-5; length: 15; CDR3: CASSGLTGAQETQYF; DNA: TGTGCCAGCAGCGGACTAACGGGGGCCCAAGAGACCCAGTACTTC
D: -; V: TRBV5-1; size: many; J: TRBJ1-1; length: 11; CDR3: CASSSAHEAFF; DNA: TGCGCCAGCAGCTCCGCGCATGAAGCTTTCTTT
D: -; V: TRBV7-9; size: many; J: TRBJ2-5; length: 13; CDR3: CASSPDGFRTQYF; DNA: TGTGCCAGCAGCCCGGACGGGTTCAGGACCCAGTACTTC
D: -; V: TRBV24-1; size: many; J: TRBJ1-1; length: 13; CDR3: CATTLGSNTEAFF; DNA: TGTGCCACCACCCTCGGTTCGAACACTGAAGCTTTCTTT
D: -; V: TRBV6-1; size: many; J: TRBJ1-1; length: 12; CDR3: CASNKGNTEAFF; DNA: TGTGCCAGCAACAAAGGGAACACTGAAGCTTTCTTT
D: -; V: TRBV27; size: -; J: TRBJ1-2; length: 15; CDR3: CASSLSGGPSYGYSF; DNA: TGTGCCAGCAGTTTATCGGGGGGTCCAAGCTATGGCTACAGCTTC
D: TRBD1; V: TRBV2; size: many; J: TRBJ2-7; length: 12; CDR3: CASGRDSYEQYF; DNA: TGTGCCAGCGGAAGGGACAGCTACGAGCAGTACTTC